A single TCR beta chain is shown here with its context. Which antigen it targets is not known. No qualities accompany the bases; no much larger clone lies one base away. TCRbeta CDR3 regions were amplified from genomic DNA using the immunoSEQ Assay, a bias-controlled multiplex PCR. Concerning the study's data processing: Within the assay, amplification of reference gene primers was used to estimate how many nucleated cells each sample contained. Sequence reads were collapsed and filtered to measure the absolute abundance of every unique TCRbeta CDR3 rearrangement. For each sample, productive Simpson clonality was calculated as the square root of Simpson's diversity index over productive rearrangements. Imported from immuneACCESS, the table was reduced by TCRdb to in-frame sequences with V and J called. These copies leave out some clones; in studies compared against another copy, an unresolved V gene accounts for under half, and the cause of the remainder is not known. Clone size and the V and J calls come from that table; the DNA yielded D and trimming. The table for this sample lists approximately 190,000 clones; nearly 90% of them were counted only once. The ten largest clones take up 6.2% of the sample.

The CDR3 measures 16 amino acids from cysteine to phenylalanine. The kept DNA is CDR3 alone, 48 bases in frame from the first base. The data stem from a study of blood T cell repertoires in COVID-19 (dated by TCRdb to 2020 to 2022). With respect to the entire study: Samples covering the acute and convalescent phases of COVID-19 were provided by collaborators in the United States, Italy and Spain. The repertoires were made available in a free public database intended to serve as a resource for research on the immune response to SARS-CoV-2. The material from the prospective study consisted of cDNA or gDNA derived from T cells, B-cell-depleted T cells, or PBMCs. Subjects who had been exposed to COVID-19, were actively infected with it, or had recovered from it provided the deeply sampled blood TCRbeta repertoires that made up the dataset. Samples were obtained from the ongoing ImmuneRACE study (first 160 participants) and from some 1,200 subjects provided by 6 global collaborators. The sample metadata nearly always contained a de-identified subject ID, COVID-19 status, age in years and sex. Where HLA class I and class II types were available, the types were taken from metadata supplied by the sample provider, not from assay-based typing.

The investigation overall reported the following: The amount of clinical and demographic metadata varied by source and participant and was provided uncurated.

Samples from volunteer blood donors who had recovered from COVID-19 were contributed by a second Seattle source. Collaborating institutions collected whole blood in K2EDTA tubes following their own protocols. For TCRbeta analysis, collaborator samples were shipped as frozen whole blood, as isolated PBMCs, or as DNA extracted from either sample type. This TCR was recovered from a woman between 40 and 55 years old who had recovered from COVID-19. The sequenced sample was peripheral blood. The V gene is TRBV21-1 and the J gene is TRBJ2-7; the table's D call TRBD1 went unverified against the DNA. TRBV21-1 is designated a pseudogene. The CDR3 protein: CASSNCYRKTYYEQYF. In nucleotide form, the sequence is TGTGCCAGCAGCAATTGTTACAGGAAAACCTACTACGAGCAGTACTTC.